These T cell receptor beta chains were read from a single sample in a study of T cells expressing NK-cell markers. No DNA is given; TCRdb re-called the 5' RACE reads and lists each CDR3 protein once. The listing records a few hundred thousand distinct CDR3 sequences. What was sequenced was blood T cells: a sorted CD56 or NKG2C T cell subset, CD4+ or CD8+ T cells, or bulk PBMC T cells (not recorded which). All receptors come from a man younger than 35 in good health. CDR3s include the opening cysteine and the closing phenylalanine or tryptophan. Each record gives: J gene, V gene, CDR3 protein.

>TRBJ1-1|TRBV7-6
CASSWGQARNTEAFF
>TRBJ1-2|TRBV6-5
CASSYLGRVDGYTF
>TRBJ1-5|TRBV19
CASSPRTGSSYSNQPQHF
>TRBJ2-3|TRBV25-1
CASSEIGRQGAKYF
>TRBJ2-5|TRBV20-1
CSARTSGARGETQYF
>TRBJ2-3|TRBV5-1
CASSVEQGTDTQYF
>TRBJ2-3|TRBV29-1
CSVVAGGPIDTQYF
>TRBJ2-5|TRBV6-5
CASSYADRTQETQYF
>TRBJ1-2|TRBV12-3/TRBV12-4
CASRGQGEYGYTF
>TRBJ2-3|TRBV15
CATSRVSSGVVADTQYF
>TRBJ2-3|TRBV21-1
CASSMIEAGGPPDTQYF
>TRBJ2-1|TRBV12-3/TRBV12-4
CASSLGGQGNNEQFF
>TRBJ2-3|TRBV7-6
CASSFRTSGRAADTQYF
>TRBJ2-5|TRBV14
CASSQLQGRGETQYF
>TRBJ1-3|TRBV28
CASSLDLDSGNTIYF
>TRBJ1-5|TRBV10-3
CAISWDGDSNQPQHF
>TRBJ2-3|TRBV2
CASSEARARDTQYF
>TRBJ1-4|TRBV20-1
CSASGRMTGNEKLFF
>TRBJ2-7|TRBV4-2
CASSPGTEEQYF
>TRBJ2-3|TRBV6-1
CASRFSGGLYTDTQYF
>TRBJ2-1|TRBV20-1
CSAALASYNEQFF
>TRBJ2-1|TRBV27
CASSSSGRAYNEQFF
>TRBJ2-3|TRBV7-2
CASSRGVSTDTQYF
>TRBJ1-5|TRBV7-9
CASSLGRDQPQHF
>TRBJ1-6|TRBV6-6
CASSMGSPLHF
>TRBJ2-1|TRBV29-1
CSVASHRGRSYNEQFF
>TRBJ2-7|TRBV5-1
CASGQRQGRHEQYF
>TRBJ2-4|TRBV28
CASSYGGPQGLQYF
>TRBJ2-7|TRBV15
CATSRDWVPSGTTYEQYF
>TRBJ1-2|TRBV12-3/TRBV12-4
CASSLKVPHAGYTF
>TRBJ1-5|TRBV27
CASSLSSSTGRKGNQPQHF
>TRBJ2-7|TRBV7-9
CASSSSAGLDFYEQYF
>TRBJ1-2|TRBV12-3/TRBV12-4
CASRASGTGAYGYTF
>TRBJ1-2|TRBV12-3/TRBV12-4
CASTALRSSGYTF
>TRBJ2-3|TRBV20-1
CSAEDPEGTDTQYF
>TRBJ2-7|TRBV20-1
CSAKQTGTAYEQYF
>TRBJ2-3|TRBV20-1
CSADGTSGDTQYF
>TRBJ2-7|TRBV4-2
CASSQATGGNYEQYF
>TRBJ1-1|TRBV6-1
CASSQGQGEAKAFF
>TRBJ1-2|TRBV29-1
CSVGALNYGYTF
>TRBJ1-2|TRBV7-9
CASSWRDRSYGYTF
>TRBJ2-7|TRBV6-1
CASTLLGGSLYYEQYF
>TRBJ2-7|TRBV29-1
CSVEDRVAGGSYEQYF
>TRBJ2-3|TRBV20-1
CSANLGEMITDTQYF
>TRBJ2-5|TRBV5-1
CASSFGLGRGNQETQYF
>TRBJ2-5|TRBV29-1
CSVERDSETQYF
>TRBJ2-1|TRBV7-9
CASSFSWDEQFF
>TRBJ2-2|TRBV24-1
CATSDLVTGELFF
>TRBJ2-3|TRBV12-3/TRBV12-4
CASRPLTGRKYF
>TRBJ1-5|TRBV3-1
CASSLGSYSNQPQHF
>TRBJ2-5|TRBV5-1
CASSLFPEDYQETQYF
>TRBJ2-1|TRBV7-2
CASSPIQRYNEQFF
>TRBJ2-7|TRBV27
CASSFGAGGSYEQYF
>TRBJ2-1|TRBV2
CASNPLAGGGNEQFF
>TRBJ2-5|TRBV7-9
CASSSWGGSQETQYF
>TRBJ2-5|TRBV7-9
CASSLLGGQKQETQYF
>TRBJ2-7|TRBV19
CAAGPAEDYEQYF